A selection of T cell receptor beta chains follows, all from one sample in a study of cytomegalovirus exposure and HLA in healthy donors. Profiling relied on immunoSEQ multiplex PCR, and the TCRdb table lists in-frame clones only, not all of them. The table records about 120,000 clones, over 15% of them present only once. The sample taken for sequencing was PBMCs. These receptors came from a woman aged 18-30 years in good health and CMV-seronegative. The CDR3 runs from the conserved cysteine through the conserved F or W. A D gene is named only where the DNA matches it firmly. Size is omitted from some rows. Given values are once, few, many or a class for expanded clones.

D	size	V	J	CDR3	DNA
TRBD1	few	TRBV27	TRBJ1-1	CASSLTGGNTEAFF	TGTGCCAGCAGTTTGACAGGGGGCAACACTGAAGCTTTCTTT
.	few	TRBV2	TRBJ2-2	CASSVFPKGTGELFF	TGTGCCAGCAGTGTTTTTCCTAAGGGGACCGGGGAGCTGTTTTTT
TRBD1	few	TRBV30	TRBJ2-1	CAWNLPGQSYNEQFF	TGTGCCTGGAACCTCCCGGGACAGTCCTACAATGAGCAGTTCTTC
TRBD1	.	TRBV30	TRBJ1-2	CAWSSWDRGGYTF	TGTGCCTGGAGTTCCTGGGACAGAGGAGGCTACACCTTC
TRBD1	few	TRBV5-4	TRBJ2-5	CASSVGYRGRAETQYF	TGTGCCAGCAGCGTAGGGTACAGGGGGCGCGCAGAGACCCAGTACTTC
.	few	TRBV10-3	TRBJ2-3	CAIRGVQDTQYF	TGTGCCATCAGAGGGGTCCAAGATACGCAGTATTTT
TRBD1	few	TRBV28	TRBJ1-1	CASEGQGVTEAFF	TGTGCCAGCGAGGGACAGGGAGTTACTGAAGCTTTCTTT
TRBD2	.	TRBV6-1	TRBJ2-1	CASSTGLAGEQFF	TGTGCCAGCAGCACGGGACTAGCGGGGGAGCAGTTCTTC
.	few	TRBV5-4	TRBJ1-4	CASSQDTRNEKLFF	TGTGCCAGCAGCCAGGACACGCGAAATGAAAAACTGTTTTTT
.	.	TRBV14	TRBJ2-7	CASSQSLGSHEQYF	TGTGCCAGCAGCCAATCCCTAGGGAGCCACGAGCAGTACTTC
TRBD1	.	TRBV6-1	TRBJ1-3	CASSELGTAGNTIYF	TGTGCCAGCAGTGAATTAGGGACAGCCGGAAACACCATATATTTT
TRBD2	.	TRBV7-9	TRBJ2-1	CASSPPTSSPYNEQFF	TGTGCCAGCAGTCCGCCGACTAGCTCTCCTTACAATGAGCAGTTCTTC
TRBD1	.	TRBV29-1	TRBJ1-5	CSVGGQGGQPQHF	TGCAGCGTTGGGGGACAGGGAGGGCAGCCCCAGCATTTT
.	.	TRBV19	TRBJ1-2	CASSFRRDYGYTF	TGTGCCAGTAGTTTTCGCAGGGATTATGGCTACACCTTC
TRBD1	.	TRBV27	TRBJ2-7	CASSLTGGLYEQYF	TGTGCCAGCAGTTTAACAGGGGGGCTCTACGAGCAGTACTTC
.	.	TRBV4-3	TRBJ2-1	CASSQESRASYNEQFF	TGCGCCAGCAGCCAAGAATCCAGGGCCTCCTACAATGAGCAGTTCTTC
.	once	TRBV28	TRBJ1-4	CASSFRDLFTNEKLFF	TGTGCCAGCAGTTTTCGGGATCTGTTTACTAATGAAAAACTGTTTTTT
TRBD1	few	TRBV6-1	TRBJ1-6	CASSLRDRNSPLHF	TGTGCCAGCAGTCTCCGGGACAGAAATTCACCCCTCCACTTT
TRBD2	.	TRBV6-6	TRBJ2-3	CASSPPGGPTDTQYF	TGTGCCAGCAGTCCCCCGGGGGGTCCCACAGATACGCAGTATTTT
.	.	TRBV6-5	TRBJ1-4	CASSLRTDGSEKLFF	TGTGCCAGCAGTCTTCGGACAGATGGTAGCGAAAAACTGTTTTTT
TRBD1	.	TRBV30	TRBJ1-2	CAFKRDRALANYGYTF	TGTGCCTTTAAAAGGGACAGGGCTTTAGCTAACTATGGCTACACCTTC
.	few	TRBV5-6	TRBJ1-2	CASSRAGAVPQWYTF	TGTGCCAGCAGCCGGGCTGGGGCGGTCCCACAGTGGTACACCTTC
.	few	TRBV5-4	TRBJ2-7	CASSLGGGAGYEQYF	TGTGCCAGCAGCTTGGGTGGGGGGGCAGGGTACGAGCAGTACTTC
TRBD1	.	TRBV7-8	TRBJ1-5	CASSGTGDQPQHF	TGTGCCAGCAGCGGGACAGGGGACCAGCCCCAGCATTTT
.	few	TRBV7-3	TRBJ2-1	CASSLATGRPYNEQFF	TGTGCCAGCAGCTTAGCGACAGGACGGCCCTACAATGAGCAGTTCTTC
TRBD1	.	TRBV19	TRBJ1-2	CASRPPKPGQGIDGYTF	TGTGCCAGTAGACCTCCCAAACCGGGACAGGGGATAGATGGCTACACCTTC
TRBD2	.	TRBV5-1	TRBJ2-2	CASSLRGGVAGELFF	TGCGCCAGCAGCTTGCGGGGGGGCGTCGCCGGGGAGCTGTTTTTT
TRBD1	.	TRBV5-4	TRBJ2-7	CASSLYPGGDEQYF	TGTGCCAGCAGCTTGTATCCAGGGGGAGACGAGCAGTACTTC
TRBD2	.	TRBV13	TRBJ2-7	CASSSGQVGEQYF	TGTGCCAGCAGTAGCGGGCAGGTCGGCGAGCAGTACTTC
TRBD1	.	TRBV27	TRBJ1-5	CASSLGNRGAGNQPQHF	TGTGCCAGCAGTTTAGGAAACAGGGGGGCCGGCAATCAGCCCCAGCATTTT
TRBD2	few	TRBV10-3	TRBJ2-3	CAISPTSGSVTDTQYF	TGTGCCATCAGTCCGACTAGCGGGAGCGTAACAGATACGCAGTATTTT
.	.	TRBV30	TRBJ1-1	CAWSSGPGNTEAFF	TGTGCCTGGAGTTCGGGTCCGGGAAACACTGAAGCTTTCTTT
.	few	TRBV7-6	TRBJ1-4	CASSPGPTGKLFF	TGTGCCAGCAGCCCCGGCCCTACCGGGAAACTGTTTTTT
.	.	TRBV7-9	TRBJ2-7	CASSLAGDSYEQYF	TGTGCCAGCAGCTTAGCAGGGGACTCCTACGAGCAGTACTTC
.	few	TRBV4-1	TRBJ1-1	CASSHLPNRAGDEAFF	TGCGCCAGCAGCCATTTACCCAACAGGGCGGGTGATGAAGCTTTCTTT
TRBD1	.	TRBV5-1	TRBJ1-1	CASSSKTGEAFF	TGCGCCAGCAGCTCAAAGACAGGGGAGGCTTTCTTT
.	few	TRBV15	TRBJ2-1	CATSMTSVNEQFF	TGTGCCACCAGCATGACATCCGTCAATGAGCAGTTCTTC
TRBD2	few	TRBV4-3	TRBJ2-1	CASSQGLHSGGPDEQFF	TGCGCCAGCAGCCAAGGGCTCCATAGCGGGGGCCCCGATGAGCAGTTCTTC
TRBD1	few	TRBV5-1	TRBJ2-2	CASTVTGANTGELFF	TGCGCCAGCACCGTCACAGGGGCGAACACCGGGGAGCTGTTTTTT